The present entry profiles one T cell receptor (beta chain) with its context. Trimming left V 0 bases short and J 4 bases short, with 12 bases between. Germline V gene sequence: CDR1 SGHAT, CDR2 FQNNGV. This CDR3 spans 16 amino acids. This sample was included in a study of cytomegalovirus exposure and HLA in healthy donors. PCR primers comprised 60 Vbeta and 13 Jbeta primers. Repertoires were generated with immunoSEQ multiplex PCR, while TCRdb's copy carries only in-frame clones and drops some. The table includes 150,000 to 200,000 clones, 81% detected once. The sample was PBMCs. This receptor was obtained from a man younger than 35 in good health and CMV-seronegative. The chain uses TRBV11-2 and TRBJ1-4; no reliable D call. The CDR3 sequence is CASSLDTRQSNEKLFF. CDR3 in DNA: TGTGCCAGCAGCTTAGACACTAGGCAGAGTAATGAAAAACTGTTTTTT.